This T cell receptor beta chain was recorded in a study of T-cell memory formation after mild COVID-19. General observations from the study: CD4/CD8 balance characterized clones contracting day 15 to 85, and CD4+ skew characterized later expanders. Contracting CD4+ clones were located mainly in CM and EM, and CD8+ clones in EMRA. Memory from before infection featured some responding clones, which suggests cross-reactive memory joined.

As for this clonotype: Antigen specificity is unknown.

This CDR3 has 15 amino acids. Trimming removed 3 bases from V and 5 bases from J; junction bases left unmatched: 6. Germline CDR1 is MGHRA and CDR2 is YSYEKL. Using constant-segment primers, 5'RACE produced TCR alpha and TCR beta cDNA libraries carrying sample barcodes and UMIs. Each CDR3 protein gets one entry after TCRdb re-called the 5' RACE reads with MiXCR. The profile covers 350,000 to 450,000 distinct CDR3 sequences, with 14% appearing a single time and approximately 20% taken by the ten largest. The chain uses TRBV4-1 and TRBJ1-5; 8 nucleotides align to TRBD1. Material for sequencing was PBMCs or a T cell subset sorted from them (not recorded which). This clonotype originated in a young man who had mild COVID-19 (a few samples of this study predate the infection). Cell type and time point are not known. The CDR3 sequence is CASSQWTGRDQPQHF. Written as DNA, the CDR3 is TGCGCCAGCAGCCAGTGGACAGGGCGCGATCAGCCCCAGCATTTT.